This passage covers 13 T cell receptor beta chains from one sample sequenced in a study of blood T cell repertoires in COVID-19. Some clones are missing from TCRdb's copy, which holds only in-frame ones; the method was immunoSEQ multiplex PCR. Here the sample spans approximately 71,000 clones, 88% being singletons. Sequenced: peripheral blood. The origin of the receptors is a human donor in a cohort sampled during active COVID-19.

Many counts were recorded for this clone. The chain's CDR3 is CASSPTRAGREQYF. Here the CDR3 DNA reads TGTGCCAGCAGCCCAACTCGAGCGGGCCGCGAGCAGTACTTC. The rearrangement uses TRBV11-2 and TRBJ2-7; D may be TRBD2 (6 bases). The CDR3 is made up of 14 amino acids. V lost 5 bases, J lost 6 bases, and 17 bases lay in between. Germline V gene lookup returns CDR1 SGHAT and CDR2 FQNNGV.

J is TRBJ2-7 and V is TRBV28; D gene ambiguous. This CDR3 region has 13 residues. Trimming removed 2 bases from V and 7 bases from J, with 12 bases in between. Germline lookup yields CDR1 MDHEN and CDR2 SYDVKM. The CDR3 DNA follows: TGTGCCAGCAGTTTAGCCGGGTTTCAGGAGCAGTACTTC. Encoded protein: CASSLAGFQEQYF.

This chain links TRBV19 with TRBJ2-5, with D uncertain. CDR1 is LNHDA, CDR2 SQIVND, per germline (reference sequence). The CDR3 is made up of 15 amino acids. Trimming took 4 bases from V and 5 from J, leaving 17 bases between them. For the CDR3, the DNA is TGTGCCAGTAGTACGAGATCAGGATCCAGGGAGACCCAGTACTTC. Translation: CASSTRSGSRETQYF.

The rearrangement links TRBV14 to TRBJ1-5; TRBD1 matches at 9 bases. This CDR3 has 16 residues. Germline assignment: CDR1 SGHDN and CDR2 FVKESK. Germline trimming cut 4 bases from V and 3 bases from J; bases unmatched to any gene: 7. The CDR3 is CASSRPGTGYNQPQHF. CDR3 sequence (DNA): TGTGCCAGCAGCCGTCCCGGGACAGGGTACAATCAGCCCCAGCATTTT. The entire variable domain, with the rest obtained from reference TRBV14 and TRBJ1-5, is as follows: EAGVTQFPSHSVIEKGQTVTLRCDPISGHDNLYWYRRVMGKEIKFLLHFVKESKQDESGMPNNRFLAERTGGTYSTLKVQPAELEDSGVYFCASSRPGTGYNQPQHFGDGTRLSIL.

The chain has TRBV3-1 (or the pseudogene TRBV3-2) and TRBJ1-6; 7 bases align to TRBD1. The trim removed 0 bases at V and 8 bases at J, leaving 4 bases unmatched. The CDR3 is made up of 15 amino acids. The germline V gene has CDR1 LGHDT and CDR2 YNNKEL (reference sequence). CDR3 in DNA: TGTGCCAGCAGCCAAGATACCCAGGGGGATTCACCCCTCCACTTT. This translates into CASSQDTQGDSPLHF.

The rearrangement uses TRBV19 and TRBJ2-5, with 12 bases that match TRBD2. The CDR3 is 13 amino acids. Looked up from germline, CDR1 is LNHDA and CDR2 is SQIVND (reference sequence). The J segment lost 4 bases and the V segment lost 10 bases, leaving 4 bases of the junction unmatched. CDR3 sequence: CATAGLAGETQYF. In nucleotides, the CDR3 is TGTGCCACCGCGGGACTAGCGGGAGAGACCCAGTACTTC.

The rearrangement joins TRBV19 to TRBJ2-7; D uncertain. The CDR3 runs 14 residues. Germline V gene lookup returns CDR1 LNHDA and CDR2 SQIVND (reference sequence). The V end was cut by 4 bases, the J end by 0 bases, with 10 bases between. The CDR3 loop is CASSSSTTSYEQYF. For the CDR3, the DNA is TGTGCCAGTAGTAGTTCGACAACCTCCTACGAGCAGTACTTC.

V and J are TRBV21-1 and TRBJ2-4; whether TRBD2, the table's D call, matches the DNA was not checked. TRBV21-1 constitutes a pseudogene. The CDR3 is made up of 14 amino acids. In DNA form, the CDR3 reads TGTGCCAGCAGCTGTACGGGCGGGCGGGACATTCAGTACTTC. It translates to CASSCTGGRDIQYF.

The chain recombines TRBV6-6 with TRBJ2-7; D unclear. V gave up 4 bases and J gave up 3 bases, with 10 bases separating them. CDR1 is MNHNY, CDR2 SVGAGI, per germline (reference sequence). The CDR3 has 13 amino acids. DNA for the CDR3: TGTGCCAGCAGTTCACTCAGGAACTACGAGCAGTACTTC. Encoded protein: CASSSLRNYEQYF.

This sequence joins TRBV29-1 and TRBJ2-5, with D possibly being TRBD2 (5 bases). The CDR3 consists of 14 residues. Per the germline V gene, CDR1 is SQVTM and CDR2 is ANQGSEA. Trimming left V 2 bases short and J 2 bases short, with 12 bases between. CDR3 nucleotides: TGCAGCGTTGAAACACGGGAAGCACAAGAGACCCAGTACTTC. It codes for CSVETREAQETQYF.

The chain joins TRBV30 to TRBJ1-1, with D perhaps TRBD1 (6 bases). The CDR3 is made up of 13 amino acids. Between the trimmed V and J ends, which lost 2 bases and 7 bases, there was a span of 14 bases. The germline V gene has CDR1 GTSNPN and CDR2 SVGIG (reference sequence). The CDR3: CAWSRGGGSEAFF. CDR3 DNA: TGTGCCTGGAGTAGGGGGGGCGGGAGTGAAGCTTTCTTT.

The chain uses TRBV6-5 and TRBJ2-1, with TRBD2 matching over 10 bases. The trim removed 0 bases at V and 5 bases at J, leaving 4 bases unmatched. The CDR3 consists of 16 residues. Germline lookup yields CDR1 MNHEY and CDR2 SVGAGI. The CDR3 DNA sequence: TGTGCCAGCAGTTACTCCAACAGCGGGGGGGACAATGAGCAGTTCTTC. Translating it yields CASSYSNSGGDNEQFF.

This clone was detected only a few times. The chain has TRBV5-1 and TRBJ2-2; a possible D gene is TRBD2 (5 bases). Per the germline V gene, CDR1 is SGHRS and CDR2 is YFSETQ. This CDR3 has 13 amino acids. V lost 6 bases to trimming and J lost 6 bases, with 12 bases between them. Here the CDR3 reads CASTLGLSGELFF. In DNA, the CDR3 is TGCGCCAGCACCCTCGGACTCTCCGGGGAGCTGTTTTTT.